This TCR beta chain came from a study of OX40 agonist ivuxolimab in advanced cancers. About the investigation overall: Ivuxolimab, which targeted the costimulatory receptor OX40 (CD134), was an agonistic, fully human IgG2 monoclonal antibody. The purpose of peripheral TCRbeta sequencing was to test whether ivuxolimab changed TCR sequence diversity and led to clonal T-cell expansion. Prior anti-PD-1, anti-PD-L1 or anti-CTLA-4 therapy was permitted, and 30% to 45% of dose-escalation patients had received checkpoint inhibitors. Of the roughly 50 dose-escalation patients, hepatocellular carcinoma was present in about 20, melanoma in approximately 15, renal cell carcinoma in 9 and head and neck cancer in 9. A male proportion of around 81% and a mean age of approximately 62 years, ranging from 23 to 79, were recorded for the dose-escalation cohort. The monotherapy dose-escalation portion (N ≈ 50 patients) of the phase I ivuxolimab trial is reported in the paper. Intravenous ivuxolimab was administered to patients every 2 weeks at six dose levels: 0.01, 0.1, 0.3, 1.5, 3 and 10 mg/kg. Partial responses were achieved by three dose-escalation patients, of whom one had hepatocellular carcinoma and two had cutaneous melanoma. The full study reports these points: After ivuxolimab, expanded clones were on average more numerous among CD8+ T cells than among CD4+ T cells. In the 0.1-3.0 mg/kg groups, partial responders had among the lowest normalized peripheral clonal expansion, particularly in CD8+ T cells. Clonal expansion of both CD4+ and CD8+ blood T cells was observed from baseline to week 6 at doses 0.1 to 3.0 mg/kg. The antigen specificity of the clonally expanded peripheral T cells was not determined. Low levels of normalized T-cell clonal expansion were also shown by some nonresponding patients.

To sequence the TCRbeta CDR3 region, genomic DNA was isolated from the sorted cells. The immunoSEQ Assay was used for sequencing of TCRbeta CDR3 regions. What TCRdb holds here is the immuneACCESS table cut down to in-frame rearrangements. Part of the clones is not present; checked against another copy, under half of the missing clones reflect an unresolved V gene, and the others are unexplained. The sample records tens of thousands of clones, 84% of which are singletons. The ten largest clones add up to around 0.73% of the sample. The CDR3 measures 14 amino acids from cysteine to phenylalanine. Here the CDR3 DNA is all that survives: 42 bases in frame from base 1. The germline V gene specifies LGHNT as CDR1 and FRNRAP as CDR2. V and J lose 3 bases and 0 bases, and a span of 6 bases separates them. To note about this clone: Its antigen remains undetermined. No per-base quality is available; no much larger clone lies one base away.

The trial excluded patients who had a history of autoimmune disease or who were on systemic immunosuppression. Peripheral blood for TCR sequencing was collected from all dose cohorts at baseline, on cycle 4 day 1, and on cycle 7 day 1. The samples were taken from a phase I, first-in-human, multicenter, open-label dose-escalation trial of ivuxolimab. The trial enrolled adults with locally advanced or metastatic head and neck squamous cell, hepatocellular, melanoma or renal cell carcinoma. Before TCR sequencing, CD4+ T cells and CD8+ T cells from peripheral blood were sorted into separate populations.

The sequence joins TRBV12-5 to TRBJ2-1; a confident D gene designation cannot be given. The sample consisted of CD4+ or CD8+ T cells sorted from blood, taken in a trial of the OX40 agonist ivuxolimab. The TCR originated in an adult with an advanced solid tumor such as melanoma, head and neck, liver or kidney cancer. The DNA reads TGTGCTAGTGGTTTCGATGGCTCCTACAATGAGCAGTTCTTC. Its coded protein is CASGFDGSYNEQFF.